The 9 T cell receptor beta chains below all came from one sample that was sequenced in a study of blood T cell repertoires in COVID-19. Profiling relied on immunoSEQ multiplex PCR, and the TCRdb table lists in-frame clones only, not all of them. The sample lists around 310,000 clones, around 92% occurring once. Sample: PBMCs or T cells enriched from blood (not recorded which). The receptors here all came from a woman aged 30 to 39 who had recovered from COVID-19.

This chain links TRBV6-6 with TRBJ2-5; no clear D gene. CDR1 is MNHNY and CDR2 is SVGAGI in the germline V gene (reference sequence). The V end lost 6 bases, the J end lost 0 bases, and 8 bases lay between the germline ends. The CDR3 runs to 13 residues. The CDR3 coding sequence is TGTGCCAGCAGCAAAGACTACCAAGAGACCCAGTACTTC. As protein: CASSKDYQETQYF.

This clone was counted between two and nine times. V gene TRBV10-3 combines with J gene TRBJ1-2, with 9 bases identical to TRBD1. J was trimmed by 6 bases and V by 6 bases; bases with no gene match: 5. The CDR3 is 13 amino acids. In germline, CDR1 is ENHRY, CDR2 SYGVKD. Here the CDR3 reads CAIRGTGPHGYTF. The CDR3 bases are TGTGCCATCAGAGGGACAGGGCCCCATGGCTACACCTTC.

V usage is TRBV2 and J usage is TRBJ1-2; unclear D gene. Germline V gene sequence: CDR1 SNHLY, CDR2 FYNNEI. With 5 bases removed from V and 5 bases from J, the gap between germline ends came to 12 bases. The CDR3 is made up of 13 amino acids. As DNA, the CDR3 is TGTGCCAGCAGTAGCCTCTTGAGGTATGGCTACACCTTC. Translation gives CASSSLLRYGYTF.

As DNA, the CDR3 is TGTGCCAGCTCACGGGCACTAGCGGGCAACGACAATGAGCAGTTCTTC. It specifies CASSRALAGNDNEQFF. The V and J genes are TRBV18 and TRBJ2-1; 9 bases match TRBD2. This CDR3 comprises 16 residues. Germline V gives CDR1 KGHSH, CDR2 LQKENI. After removal of 4 bases from V and 5 bases from J, the junction contained 9 bases not matched to a gene.

The rearrangement uses TRBV5-1 and TRBJ1-4, with D unclear. The CDR3 sequence is 13 residues long. Per the germline V gene, CDR1 is SGHRS and CDR2 is YFSETQ. Trimming stripped 3 bases from V and 8 bases from J, with 11 bases between. As DNA, the CDR3 is TGCGCCAGCAGCTCCGGGGTGGAGGAAAAACTGTTTTTT. Translation gives CASSSGVEEKLFF.

This clone was recorded once. Germline is not matched at one junction end, which may reflect a read error. J is TRBJ1-1 and V is TRBV7-7, with D uncertain. There are 16 residues in the CDR3. Germline CDR1 SSHAT, CDR2 FNYEAQ (reference sequence). CDR3 sequence (DNA): TGTGCTAGCAGCCCCAGCCCGCCGGGTCAGAACACTGAAGCTTTCTTT. Translated, it gives CASSPSPPGQNTEAFF.

This sequence joins TRBV7-2 and TRBJ2-7; 12 nucleotides align to TRBD2. CDR3 size: 19 residues. Germline lookup yields CDR1 SGHTA and CDR2 FQGNSA. The V gene end was trimmed by 2 bases and the J gene end by 0 bases; junction bases not matched to a gene: 11. This CDR3 is CASSLWGTGTSGLSYEQYF. CDR3 nucleotide sequence: TGTGCCAGCAGCTTATGGGGAACCGGGACTAGCGGGCTCTCCTACGAGCAGTACTTC. Combining the CDR3 with reference TRBV7-2 and TRBJ2-7 gives the whole variable domain GAGVSQSPSNKVTEKGKDVELRCDPISGHTALYWYRQSLGQGLEFLIYFQGNSAPDKSGLPSDRFSAERTGGSVSTLTIQRTQQEDSAVYLCASSLWGTGTSGLSYEQYFGPGTRLTVT.

V and J are TRBV11-3 and TRBJ1-1; tentatively, D is TRBD1 (6 bases). The germline CDR1 and CDR2 sequences are SGHNT and YENEEA. This CDR3 comprises 13 residues. With 3 bases removed from V and 3 bases from J, the gap between germline ends came to 8 bases. The CDR3 DNA reads as TGTGCCAGCAGCTTCAGGGGTTACACTGAAGCTTTCTTT. Protein sequence: CASSFRGYTEAFF.

The V call is TRBV29-1, the J call TRBJ2-3; D remains ambiguous. This CDR3 has 16 residues. Looked up from germline, CDR1 is SQVTM and CDR2 is ANQGSEA. V lost 2 bases to trimming and J lost 0 bases, with 15 bases between them. The CDR3 here is CSVERGGASSTDTQYF. DNA of the CDR3: TGCAGCGTTGAAAGAGGCGGAGCGTCTAGCACAGATACGCAGTATTTT.